Following are 2 T cell receptor beta chains from one sample sequenced in a study of primary melanoma T cells and metastatic recurrence. Measured with immunoSEQ multiplex PCR; TCRdb has only the in-frame clones, and not every one. The data contain roughly 99 clones, 60% to 85% of them singletons. Sequenced material: melanoma tumor tissue. These receptors originate from a human donor with melanoma.

The chain carries TRBV19 and TRBJ1-1, with no clear D. Germline V gives CDR1 LNHDA, CDR2 SQIVND (reference sequence). The V end was cut by 4 bases, the J end by 3 bases, with 6 bases between. This CDR3 spans 12 amino acids. This chain's CDR3 is CASSTPDTEAFF. The CDR3, as DNA: TGTGCCAGTAGTACCCCAGACACTGAAGCTTTCTTT.

The chain couples TRBV11-3 to TRBJ2-1; D unresolved. V was shortened by 5 bases and J by 6 bases, with 14 bases between the two germline ends. The CDR3 extends over 14 amino acids. The germline CDR1 and CDR2 sequences are SGHNT and YENEEA. This chain's CDR3 is CASSPTWAVNEQFF. CDR3 nucleotide sequence: TGTGCCAGCAGCCCTACGTGGGCAGTCAATGAGCAGTTCTTC.